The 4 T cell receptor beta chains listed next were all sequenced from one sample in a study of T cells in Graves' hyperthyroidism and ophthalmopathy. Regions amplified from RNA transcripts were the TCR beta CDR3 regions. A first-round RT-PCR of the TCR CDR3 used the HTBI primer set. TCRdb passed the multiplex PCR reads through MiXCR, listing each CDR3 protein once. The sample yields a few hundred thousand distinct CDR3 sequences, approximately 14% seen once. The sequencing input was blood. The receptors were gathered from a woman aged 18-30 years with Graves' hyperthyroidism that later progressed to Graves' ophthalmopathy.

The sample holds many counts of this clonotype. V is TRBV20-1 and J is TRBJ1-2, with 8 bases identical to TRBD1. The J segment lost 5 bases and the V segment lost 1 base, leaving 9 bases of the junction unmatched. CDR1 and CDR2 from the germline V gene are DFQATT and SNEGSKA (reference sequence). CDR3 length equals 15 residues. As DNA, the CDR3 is TGCAGTGCTAGAGGGACAGGGACGGGGGAATATGGCTACACCTTC. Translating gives CSARGTGTGEYGYTF.

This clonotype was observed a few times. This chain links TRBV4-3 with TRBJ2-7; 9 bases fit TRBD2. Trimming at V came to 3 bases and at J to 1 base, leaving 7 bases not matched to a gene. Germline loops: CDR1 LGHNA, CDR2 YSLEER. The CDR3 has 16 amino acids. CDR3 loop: CASSQGFSGSSYEQYF. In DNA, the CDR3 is TGCGCCAGCAGCCAGGGCTTTAGCGGGAGTTCCTACGAGCAGTACTTC.

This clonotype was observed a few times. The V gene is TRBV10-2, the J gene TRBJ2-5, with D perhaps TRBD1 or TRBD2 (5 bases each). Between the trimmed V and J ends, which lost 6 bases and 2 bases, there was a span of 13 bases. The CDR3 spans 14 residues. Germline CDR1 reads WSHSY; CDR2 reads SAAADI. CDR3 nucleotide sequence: TGCGCCAGCAGGGAGGCAGGGCTTCAAGAGACCCAGTACTTC. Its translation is CASREAGLQETQYF.

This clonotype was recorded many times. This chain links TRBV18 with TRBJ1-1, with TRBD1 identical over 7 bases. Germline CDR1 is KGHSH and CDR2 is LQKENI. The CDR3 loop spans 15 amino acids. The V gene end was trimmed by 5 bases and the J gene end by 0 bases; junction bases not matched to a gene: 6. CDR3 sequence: CASSMTGTLNTEAFF. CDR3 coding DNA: TGTGCCAGCTCAATGACAGGGACCTTGAACACTGAAGCTTTCTTT.